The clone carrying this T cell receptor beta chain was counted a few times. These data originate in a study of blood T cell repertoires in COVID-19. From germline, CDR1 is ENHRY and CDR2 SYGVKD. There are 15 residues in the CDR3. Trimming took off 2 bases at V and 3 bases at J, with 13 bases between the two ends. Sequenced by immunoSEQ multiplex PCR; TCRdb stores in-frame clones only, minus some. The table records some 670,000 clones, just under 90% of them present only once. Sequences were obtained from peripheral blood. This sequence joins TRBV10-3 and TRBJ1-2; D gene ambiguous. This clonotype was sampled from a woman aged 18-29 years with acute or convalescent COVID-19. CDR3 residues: CAISEPRGYHYGYTF. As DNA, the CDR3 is TGTGCCATCAGTGAGCCGCGCGGGTATCACTATGGCTACACCTTC.